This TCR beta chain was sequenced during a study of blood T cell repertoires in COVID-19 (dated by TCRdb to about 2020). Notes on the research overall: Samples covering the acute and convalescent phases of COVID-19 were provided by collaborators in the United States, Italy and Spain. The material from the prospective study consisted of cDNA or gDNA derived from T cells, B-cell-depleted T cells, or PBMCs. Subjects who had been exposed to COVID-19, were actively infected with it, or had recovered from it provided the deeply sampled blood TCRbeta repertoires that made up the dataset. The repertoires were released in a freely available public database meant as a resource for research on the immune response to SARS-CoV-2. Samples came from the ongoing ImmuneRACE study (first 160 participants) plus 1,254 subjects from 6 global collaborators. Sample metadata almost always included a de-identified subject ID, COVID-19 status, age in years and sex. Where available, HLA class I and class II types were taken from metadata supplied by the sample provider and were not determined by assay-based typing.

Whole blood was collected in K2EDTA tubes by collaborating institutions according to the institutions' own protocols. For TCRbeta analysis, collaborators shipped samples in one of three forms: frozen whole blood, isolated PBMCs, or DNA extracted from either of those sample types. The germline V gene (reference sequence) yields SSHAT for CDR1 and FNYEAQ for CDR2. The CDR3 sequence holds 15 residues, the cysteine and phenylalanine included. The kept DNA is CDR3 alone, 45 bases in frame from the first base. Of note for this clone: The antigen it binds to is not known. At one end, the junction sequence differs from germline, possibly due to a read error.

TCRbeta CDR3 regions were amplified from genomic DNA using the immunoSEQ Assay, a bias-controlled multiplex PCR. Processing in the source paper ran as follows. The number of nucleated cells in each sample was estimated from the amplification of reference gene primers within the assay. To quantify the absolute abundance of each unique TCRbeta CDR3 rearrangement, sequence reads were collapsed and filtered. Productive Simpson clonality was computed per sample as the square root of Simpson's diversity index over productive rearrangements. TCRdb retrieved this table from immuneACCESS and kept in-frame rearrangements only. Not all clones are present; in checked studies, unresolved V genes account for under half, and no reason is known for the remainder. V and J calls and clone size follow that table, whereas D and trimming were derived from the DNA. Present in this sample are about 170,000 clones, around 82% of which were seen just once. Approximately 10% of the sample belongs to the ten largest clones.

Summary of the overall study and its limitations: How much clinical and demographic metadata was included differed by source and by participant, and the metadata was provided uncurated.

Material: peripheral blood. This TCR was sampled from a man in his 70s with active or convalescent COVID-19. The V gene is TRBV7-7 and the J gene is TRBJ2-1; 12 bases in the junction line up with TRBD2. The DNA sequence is TGTGCTAGCAGGCCACTAGCGGGAGGTAGCAATGAGCAGTTCTTC. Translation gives CASRPLAGGSNEQFF.